This T cell receptor (beta chain) was retrieved from a study of blood T cell repertoires in COVID-19. Study overall: Acute and convalescent COVID-19 samples came from the United States, Italy and Spain.

The method was immunoSEQ multiplex PCR; TCRdb's version includes in-frame clones alone and lacks a portion of them. The data hold 65,000 to 85,000 clones, with over 70% observed a single time. The CDR3 runs 11 residues. Germline CDR1 and CDR2: SEHNR and FQNEAQ (reference sequence). V lost 7 bases and J lost 8, with 8 bases in between. This chain uses TRBV7-9 with TRBJ1-4; tentative D call: TRBD1 (5 bases). Sequencing was performed on peripheral blood. This clonotype was sampled from a human donor in a cohort sampled during active COVID-19. The DNA for the CDR3 is TGTGCCAGCAACGGGGGGGAAAAACTGTTTTTT. Its translation is CASNGGEKLFF. The complete variable domain, with remaining parts taken from reference TRBV7-9 and TRBJ1-4, reads DTGVSQNPRHKITKRGQNVTFRCDPISEHNRLYWYRQTLGQGPEFLTYFQNEAQLEKSRLLSDRFSAERPKGSFSTLEIQRTEQGDSAMYLCASNGGEKLFFGSGTQLSVL.